This TCR beta chain appears in the sequencing data of a study of blood T cell repertoires in COVID-19. Study in general: T cells, B-cell-depleted T cells, or PBMCs provided the cDNA or gDNA that served as material.

The assay was immunoSEQ multiplex PCR, and TCRdb's table has in-frame clones only and misses some. The table includes about 250,000 clones, 87% detected once. In germline, CDR1 is LGHNA, CDR2 YSLEER. The germline V and J ends were trimmed by 2 bases and 7 bases, with 11 bases remaining between them. CDR3 length: 14 residues. The sequence derives from a man between 18 and 35 years old with active or convalescent COVID-19. The chain is built from TRBV4-3 and TRBJ2-2, with D possibly TRBD1 on 6 matching bases. Sequencing was performed on peripheral blood. CDR3 sequence (DNA): TGCGCCAGCAGCCAAACTAGGGGGAGCGGGGAGCTGTTTTTT. Its protein product is CASSQTRGSGELFF.